Listed here are 5 T cell receptor beta chains from one sample, sequenced in a study of T cell responses to AZD1222 COVID-19 vaccine. The assay was immunoSEQ multiplex PCR, and TCRdb's table has in-frame clones only and misses some. The table has roughly 190,000 clones, approximately 91% seen once. The source was peripheral blood, collected on day 0 of AZD1222 vaccination. The receptors were sampled from an adult in good health.

V is TRBV7-2 and J is TRBJ1-6, with TRBD1 identical over 7 bases. The CDR3 has 16 amino acids. The junction had 9 bases not matched to a gene; V was cut back by 1 base and J by 9 bases. Germline V gives CDR1 SGHTA, CDR2 FQGNSA. The CDR3 sequence is CASSLVATGLGSPLHF. CDR3 nucleotide sequence: TGTGCCAGCAGCTTAGTCGCGACAGGGCTGGGTTCACCCCTCCACTTT.

The chain is built from TRBV6-4 and TRBJ2-3, with D possibly being TRBD2 (6 bases). Deletions cut 6 bases from V and 6 bases from J, with 7 bases between. The CDR3 is made up of 11 amino acids. CDR1 and CDR2 (germline): MRHNA, SNTAGT. The CDR3 loop reads CASREGDTQYF. CDR3 bases: TGTGCCAGCAGGGAGGGGGATACGCAGTATTTT.

J is TRBJ1-3 and V is TRBV29-1; D is unclear. The germline V and J ends were trimmed by 4 bases and 0 bases, with 7 bases remaining between them. This CDR3 has 13 amino acids. From germline, CDR1 is SQVTM and CDR2 ANQGSEA. CDR3 coding DNA: TGCAGCGTTGGGACTAGCTCTGGAAACACCATATATTTT. Its translation: CSVGTSSGNTIYF.

CDR3 amino acids: CASSLQWSSYNSPLHF. CDR3 nucleotides: TGTGCCAGCAGCCTACAGTGGAGCTCCTATAATTCACCCCTCCACTTT. V and J are TRBV11-2 and TRBJ1-6; D gene ambiguous. Trimming left V 5 bases short and J 0 bases short, with 11 bases between. This CDR3 has 16 amino acids. From germline, CDR1 is SGHAT and CDR2 FQNNGV.

The rearrangement uses TRBV7-2 and TRBJ1-1; D gene uncertain. Trimming removed 3 bases at V and 7 bases at J, with 18 bases between. This CDR3 spans 15 amino acids. Germline loops: CDR1 SGHTA, CDR2 FQGNSA. The CDR3 DNA reads as TGTGCCAGCAGCTTCGTTTGGCAGAGCAGCCGTGAAGCTTTCTTT. Its translation is CASSFVWQSSREAFF.